These 23 T cell receptor beta chains were all obtained from the same sample, sequenced in a study of T cell responses to AZD1222 COVID-19 vaccine. Data came from immunoSEQ multiplex PCR; TCRdb stores just in-frame clones and leaves some out. This table has about 120,000 clones, around nine tenths appearing once. The specimen comprised peripheral blood, sampled on day 0 of AZD1222 vaccination. These receptors were obtained from an adult in good health.

V and J are TRBV21-1 and TRBJ2-7; the table gives TRBD1 as D, unverified against the DNA. TRBV21-1 is described as a pseudogene. The CDR3 sequence is 14 residues long. This CDR3 reads CASSKGGQYYEQYF. The CDR3 DNA reads as TGTGCCAGCAGCAAAGGTGGACAGTACTACGAGCAGTACTTC.

The chain is built from TRBV19 and TRBJ1-1; no clear D. The CDR3 is 13 residues long. Germline CDR1 is LNHDA and CDR2 is SQIVND (reference sequence). Trimming shortened V by 4 bases and J by 5 bases, and 11 bases separated the two germline ends. Written as DNA, the CDR3 is TGTGCCAGTAGTACCATCCCGGATACTGAAGCTTTCTTT. It yields the protein CASSTIPDTEAFF.

This chain links TRBV18 with TRBJ1-5, with 10 bases identical to TRBD1. Germline-derived CDR1 and CDR2 are KGHSH and LQKENI. The CDR3 runs 16 residues. The V and J ends lost 3 bases and 1 base, in that order; junction bases with no gene match: 3. Written as DNA, the CDR3 is TGTGCCAGCTCACCGCAGGGACAGGGGAGCAATCAGCCCCAGCATTTT. Protein sequence: CASSPQGQGSNQPQHF.

For this clone: This clone may be a read error of a much larger clone one base away. V usage is TRBV11-3 and J usage is TRBJ2-1, with 9 bases fitting TRBD2. The CDR3 contains 16 residues. The germline V gene has CDR1 SGHNT and CDR2 YENEEA. The V and J ends lost 3 bases and 5 bases, in that order; junction bases with no gene match: 8. The DNA of the CDR3 is TGTGCCAGCAGCTTCGACGGGCGGGGGGGAGACAATGAGCAGTTCTTC. It codes for CASSFDGRGGDNEQFF.

V is TRBV15 and J is TRBJ1-2; 8 nucleotides agree with TRBD1. The CDR3 contains 11 residues. Per the germline V gene, CDR1 is LNHNV and CDR2 is YYDKDF (reference sequence). Unmatched junction bases numbered 2, after V lost 9 bases and J lost 5 bases. The CDR3 here is CATGTGYGYTF. The CDR3 DNA is TGTGCCACTGGGACAGGTTATGGCTACACCTTC. Supplemented by reference TRBV15 and TRBJ1-2, the full variable domain reads DAMVIQNPRYQVTQFGKPVTLSCSQTLNHNVMYWYQQKSSQAPKLLFHYYDKDFNNEADTPDNFQSRRPNTSFCFLDIRSPGLGDTAMYLCATGTGYGYTFGSGTRLTVV.

The genes are TRBV5-1 and TRBJ2-1; the match to TRBD2 covers 8 bases. The junction had 3 bases not matched to a gene; V was cut back by 1 base and J by 6 bases. In germline, CDR1 is SGHRS, CDR2 YFSETQ. This CDR3 is 14 amino acids long. As DNA, the CDR3 is TGCGCCAGCAGCTTGCCGGGAGGGAGCAATGAGCAGTTCTTC. It is translated as CASSLPGGSNEQFF.

The chain is built from TRBV6-5 and TRBJ1-5; weak D call: TRBD1 (5 bases). This CDR3 spans 15 amino acids. V lost 9 bases and J 3 bases, leaving 18 bases between the germline ends. Germline V lookup: CDR1 MNHEY, CDR2 SVGAGI. The CDR3 is CASGRSRENNQPQHF. CDR3 DNA sequence: TGTGCCAGTGGGAGGAGCAGGGAAAACAATCAGCCCCAGCATTTT.

CDR3 DNA: TGTGCCCGCCCAGCGGGGGACACCGGGGAGCTGTTTTTT. It is translated as CARPAGDTGELFF. J is TRBJ2-2 and V is TRBV30; 8 bases match TRBD2. In germline, CDR1 is GTSNPN, CDR2 SVGIG (reference sequence). The CDR3 contains 13 residues. V shed 8 bases and J 3 bases; nucleotides not matched to a gene: 5.

The V and J genes are TRBV30 and TRBJ2-1; no reliable D call. The CDR3 totals 13 residues. V was clipped by 5 bases and J by 0 bases, with 8 bases between them. The germline V gene has CDR1 GTSNPN and CDR2 SVGIG (reference sequence). Here the CDR3 DNA reads TGTGCCTGGTCTAGACTCTCCTACAATGAGCAGTTCTTC. Protein product: CAWSRLSYNEQFF.

The chain couples TRBV11-1 to TRBJ2-3, with D perhaps matching TRBD1 (5 bases). The germline CDR1 and CDR2 sequences are SGHAT and FQDESV (reference sequence). CDR3 length: 13 amino acids. The V end was cut by 5 bases, the J end by 8 bases, with 14 bases between. The CDR3 sequence is CASSRTNQGTQYF. For the CDR3, the DNA is TGTGCCAGCAGCAGGACCAATCAGGGTACGCAGTATTTT. The full variable domain, in which reference TRBV11-1 and TRBJ2-3 provide the parts outside the CDR3, is EAEVAQSPRYKITEKSQAVAFWCDPISGHATLYWYRQILGQGPELLVQFQDESVVDDSQLPKDRFSAERLKGVDSTLKIQPAELGDSAMYLCASSRTNQGTQYFGPGTRLTVL.

The V gene is TRBV4-1, the J gene TRBJ1-4, with D possibly TRBD1 on 5 matching bases. The CDR3 has 15 amino acids. From germline, CDR1 is MGHRA and CDR2 YSYEKL. Trimming pared 4 bases from V and 2 bases from J, leaving 11 bases between. The CDR3 DNA is TGCGCCAGCAGCCTCAGGGTGGGCACTAATGAAAAACTGTTTTTT. This translates into CASSLRVGTNEKLFF.

The chain carries TRBV4-1 and TRBJ2-1; 8 positions agree with TRBD2. The CDR3 consists of 15 residues. V was clipped by 3 bases and J by 2 bases; unmatched bases: 3. Germline V CDR1 and CDR2: MGHRA, YSYEKL. The CDR3 sequence: CASSQTSAAYNEQFF. The DNA of the CDR3 is TGCGCCAGCAGCCAGACTAGCGCCGCCTACAATGAGCAGTTCTTC.

The chain carries TRBV29-1 and TRBJ2-7, with 12 bases identical to TRBD1. The CDR3 runs to 13 residues. The V gene's germline CDR1 is SQVTM and CDR2 ANQGSEA. V lost 7 bases, J lost 7 bases, and 8 bases stayed unmatched. The CDR3 here is CSARDRGPGEQYF. In DNA form, the CDR3 reads TGCAGCGCTAGGGACAGGGGGCCTGGGGAGCAGTACTTC.

CDR3 residues: CASSLAGTGGYEQYF. As DNA, the CDR3 is TGTGCCAGCAGCTTAGCTGGGACAGGGGGCTACGAGCAGTACTTC. This sequence joins TRBV7-8 and TRBJ2-7; 11 bases are a match to TRBD1. Germline lookup yields CDR1 SGHVS and CDR2 FQNEAQ. CDR3 length: 15 residues. The ends lost 0 bases at V and 3 bases at J; junction bases unmatched: 1.

This chain joins TRBV30 and TRBJ2-2; 7 bases agree with TRBD1. With 7 bases clipped from V and 3 bases from J, the junction kept 8 bases outside the gene matches. Germline V gene sequence: CDR1 GTSNPN, CDR2 SVGIG (reference sequence). The CDR3 extends over 14 amino acids. The CDR3 DNA reads as TGTGCCTCCCCGGGACAGAGGTACACCGGGGAGCTGTTTTTT. This gives the protein CASPGQRYTGELFF.

This chain connects TRBV12-3 or TRBV12-4 to TRBJ1-2, with 7 bases fitting TRBD1. The CDR3 has 13 residues. The V and J ends lost 5 bases and 4 bases, in that order; junction bases with no gene match: 4. CDR3 sequence reads: CASSLGQVYGYTF. The CDR3 region has the DNA TGTGCCAGCAGTCTTGGACAGGTCTATGGCTACACCTTC.

This clone has only a few counts. CDR3 amino acids: CASSTAGTAYTEAFF. The CDR3, as DNA: TGTGCCAGTAGTACTGCTGGGACAGCGTATACTGAAGCTTTCTTT. The genes are TRBV19 and TRBJ1-1; 7 nucleotides align to TRBD1. With 4 bases clipped from V and 5 bases from J, the junction kept 10 bases outside the gene matches. Germline values: CDR1 LNHDA, CDR2 SQIVND (reference sequence). The CDR3 sequence is 15 residues long.

This clone has only one observation. V and J are TRBV6-2 or TRBV6-3 and TRBJ1-2; the D gene is possibly TRBD1 (6 bases). V was clipped by 4 bases and J by 4 bases, with 13 bases between them. CDR3 length: 14 amino acids. Per germline, CDR1 MNHEY and CDR2 SVGEGT. CDR3 sequence (DNA): TGTGCCAGCAGTTTCGGACAGCTTAGCTATGGCTACACCTTC. Protein sequence: CASSFGQLSYGYTF.

The chain uses TRBV20-1 and TRBJ1-2; no reliable D call. Trimming left V 3 bases short and J 5 bases short, with 10 bases between. Germline V gives CDR1 DFQATT, CDR2 SNEGSKA (reference sequence). The CDR3 extends over 12 amino acids. The CDR3 DNA reads as TGCAGTGCTAGTGAGTACGGGTATGGCTACACCTTC. Protein: CSASEYGYGYTF.

This clone was counted a single time. The chain employs TRBV10-3 and TRBJ1-2, with no clear D. With 2 bases removed from V and 4 bases from J, the gap between germline ends came to 8 bases. The CDR3 contains 13 residues. Per germline, CDR1 ENHRY and CDR2 SYGVKD. CDR3 protein: CAISEPTTYGYTF. CDR3 DNA sequence: TGTGCCATCAGTGAGCCAACCACCTATGGCTACACCTTC.

The chain couples TRBV2 to TRBJ2-3; TRBD2 matches 8 bases. Germline V gene lookup returns CDR1 SNHLY and CDR2 FYNNEI. The trim removed 10 bases at V and 1 base at J, leaving 7 bases unmatched. The CDR3 runs to 14 residues. CDR3 sequence reads: CATSGSARTDTQYF. The CDR3 nucleotides read TGTGCCACAAGCGGGAGTGCCCGCACAGATACGCAGTATTTT.

This chain joins TRBV28 and TRBJ2-7, with 11 bases lining up with TRBD2. CDR3 length: 14 amino acids. The J segment lost 2 bases and the V segment lost 7 bases, leaving 4 bases of the junction unmatched. Germline V CDR1 and CDR2: MDHEN, SYDVKM. CDR3 sequence (DNA): TGTGCCAGCACCTTGACTAGCGGGGCCTACGAGCAGTACTTC. Its translation: CASTLTSGAYEQYF.

J is TRBJ1-6 and V is TRBV15, with 12 nucleotides matching TRBD1. The CDR3 runs to 22 residues. V lost 1 base and J lost 0; bases outside the gene matches: 13. Germline CDR1 is LNHNV and CDR2 is YYDKDF (reference sequence). CDR3: CATSRGTFGDRGRGSYNSPLHF. The CDR3 nucleotides are TGTGCCACCAGCAGAGGAACGTTTGGGGACAGGGGGCGCGGCTCCTATAATTCACCCCTCCACTTT.